One sample yielded the 25 T cell receptor beta chains listed below, sequenced in a study of T cells in Graves' hyperthyroidism and ophthalmopathy. RNA transcripts gave rise to amplified TCR beta CDR3 regions. HTBI primers drove first-round RT-PCR of the TCR CDR3. TCRdb re-called the multiplex PCR reads through MiXCR, storing one row per CDR3 protein. In the table there are approximately 210,000 distinct CDR3 sequences, approximately 17% of which are singletons. The material sequenced was blood. These TCRs come from a man aged 45 to 65 with Graves' hyperthyroidism.

This clonotype has ten or more counts. CDR3 sequence: CASSTSGTAHQPQHF. The DNA for the CDR3 is TGTGCCAGCAGCACCTCCGGGACGGCACATCAGCCCCAGCATTTT. The chain carries TRBV7-8 and TRBJ1-5; TRBD1 is a possible D gene (5 bases). The germline V and J ends were trimmed by 5 bases and 5 bases, with 16 bases remaining between them. Germline V CDR1 and CDR2: SGHVS, FQNEAQ. The CDR3 loop spans 15 amino acids.

This clonotype was recorded many times. The chain has TRBV5-1 and TRBJ1-2, with TRBD1 as a possible D gene (5 bases). From germline, CDR1 is SGHRS and CDR2 YFSETQ. Trimming shortened V by 1 base and J by 2 bases, and 15 bases separated the two germline ends. This CDR3 is 16 amino acids long. The CDR3 reads CASSLTSGLGNYGYTF. The CDR3 DNA reads TGCGCCAGCAGCTTGACCTCAGGGTTGGGGAACTATGGCTACACCTTC.

This clonotype was recorded many times. The chain links TRBV20-1 to TRBJ1-5; TRBD1 matches 7 bases. Germline V gives CDR1 DFQATT, CDR2 SNEGSKA (reference sequence). With V trimmed by 4 bases and J by 4 bases, 1 base remained unmatched. The CDR3 has 12 amino acids. The CDR3 DNA sequence: TGCAGTGCTACGGACAGGAATCAGCCCCAGCATTTT. The encoded protein is CSATDRNQPQHF.

The chain is built from TRBV4-1 and TRBJ1-2, with 9 bases lining up with TRBD1. In germline, CDR1 is MGHRA, CDR2 YSYEKL. This CDR3 comprises 15 residues. The V gene end was trimmed by 2 bases and the J gene end by 8 bases; junction bases not matched to a gene: 9. The CDR3: CASSQIRGTGKGYTF. In DNA form, the CDR3 reads TGCGCCAGCAGCCAAATTAGGGGGACAGGGAAAGGCTACACCTTC.

The table lists this clonotype with a few counts. The chain recombines TRBV2 with TRBJ2-2, with 13 bases fitting TRBD2. V dropped 5 bases and J dropped 6; count of bases not matched to a gene: 3. The germline gives CDR1 SNHLY, CDR2 FYNNEI. The CDR3 extends over 15 amino acids. The CDR3 nucleotides read TGTGCCAGCAGTAGACTAGCGGGAGGTCCCGGGGAGCTGTTTTTT. Translating it yields CASSRLAGGPGELFF.

The chain has TRBV7-9 and TRBJ2-5, with 7 bases aligning to TRBD2. The junction had 14 bases not matched to a gene; V was cut back by 5 bases and J by 5 bases. The CDR3 spans 16 residues. Germline CDR1 is SEHNR and CDR2 is FQNEAQ (reference sequence). CDR3 nucleotides: TGTGCCAGCAGCCCCCCTAGCGGCGGGCCGAGGGAGACCCAGTACTTC. This gives the protein CASSPPSGGPRETQYF.

This clonotype was detected only a few times. The V gene is TRBV10-2, the J gene TRBJ1-5; 10 nucleotides match TRBD1. The junction had 4 bases not matched to a gene; V was cut back by 8 bases and J by 0 bases. This CDR3 is built from 15 residues. Germline values: CDR1 WSHSY, CDR2 SAAADI. As DNA, the CDR3 is TGCGCCAGCGGAGACAGGGGGCATAGCAATCAGCCCCAGCATTTT. Residues: CASGDRGHSNQPQHF.

This clonotype was recorded many times. The genes are TRBV20-1 and TRBJ2-3, with D perhaps matching TRBD2 (6 bases). The CDR3 contains 15 residues. CDR1 and CDR2 (germline): DFQATT, SNEGSKA (reference sequence). V lost 0 bases and J lost 5, with 15 bases in between. In DNA form, the CDR3 reads TGCAGTGCTAGAGATTGGCGGGAAGAGGGAGATACGCAGTATTTT. As protein: CSARDWREEGDTQYF.

Many counts were recorded for this clonotype. The chain couples TRBV12-3 or TRBV12-4 to TRBJ1-1; D possibly corresponds to TRBD1 (5 bases). This CDR3 is built from 15 residues. Trimming shortened V by 6 bases and J by 7 bases, and 21 bases separated the two germline ends. Here the CDR3 reads CASSQKRGRDVEAFF. In DNA, the CDR3 is TGTGCCAGCAGCCAAAAACGGGGACGGGACGTTGAAGCTTTCTTT.

As DNA, the CDR3 is TGCGCCAGCAGCCAAGAACGATGGGGGGATGGTGAAAAACTGTTTTTT. Amino acids: CASSQERWGDGEKLFF. The chain has TRBV4-3 and TRBJ1-4; possibly TRBD1 for D (5 bases). Germline CDR1 is LGHNA and CDR2 is YSLEER. Trimming cost V 0 bases and J 7 bases, with 15 bases left between them. The CDR3 covers 16 residues.

There are a few counts of this clonotype. This chain uses TRBV29-1 with TRBJ2-1, with TRBD2 matching over 7 bases. This CDR3 comprises 14 residues. Germline-derived CDR1 and CDR2 are SQVTM and ANQGSEA. With 6 bases clipped from V and 5 bases from J, the junction kept 10 bases outside the gene matches. CDR3 in amino acids: CSVGRRGNNNEQFF. In DNA form, the CDR3 reads TGCAGCGTCGGGAGGCGGGGAAACAACAATGAGCAGTTCTTC.

This clonotype was seen only a few times. As DNA, the CDR3 is TGCGCCAGCAGCCCAACCCTTTTGGGCCAGGGATTGGATGGCTACACCTTC. It is translated as CASSPTLLGQGLDGYTF. The chain recombines TRBV5-1 with TRBJ1-2, with D tentatively TRBD1 (5 bases). The CDR3 is 17 amino acids. The V and J ends lost 4 bases and 6 bases respectively, with 25 bases between them. The germline gives CDR1 SGHRS, CDR2 YFSETQ.

J is TRBJ2-1 and V is TRBV20-1; D is uncertain. Deletions cut 0 bases from V and 4 bases from J, with 31 bases between. The length of the CDR3 is 21 residues. Germline CDR1 and CDR2: DFQATT and SNEGSKA (reference sequence). CDR3 nucleotide sequence: TGCAGTGCTAGAGATACCGGAGCCCCCCTAAGACGAGTAAGATTATACAATGAGCAGTTCTTC. This codes for CSARDTGAPLRRVRLYNEQFF.

This clonotype has just a few counts. This sequence joins TRBV7-9 and TRBJ2-7, with TRBD1 matching over 7 bases. Trimming removed 4 bases from V and 3 bases from J; junction bases left unmatched: 6. CDR3 length equals 14 residues. The germline V gene encodes CDR1 SEHNR and CDR2 FQNEAQ (reference sequence). CDR3 nucleotide sequence: TGTGCCAGCAGCTCGACAAGGGACAGCTACGAGCAGTACTTC. Protein: CASSSTRDSYEQYF.

The V gene is TRBV20-1, the J gene TRBJ2-1; tentatively, D is TRBD2 (6 bases). The CDR3 is 12 residues long. Looked up from germline, CDR1 is DFQATT and CDR2 is SNEGSKA (reference sequence). Deletions cut 5 bases from V and 12 bases from J, with 17 bases between. The DNA of the CDR3 is TGCAGTGCTGGAAAACGGCAGGGAGGGCAGTTCTTC. This translates into CSAGKRQGGQFF.

This sequence joins TRBV9 and TRBJ2-3; TRBD1 or TRBD2 may be the D gene (5 bases each). The CDR3 length is 15 residues. CDR1 and CDR2 (germline): SGDLS, YYNGEE. V was clipped by 0 bases and J by 4 bases, with 12 bases between them. Here the CDR3 reads CASSVAPGPADTQYF. The CDR3 DNA is TGTGCCAGCAGCGTAGCTCCGGGGCCAGCAGATACGCAGTATTTT.

This clonotype was seen many times. This chain joins TRBV7-9 and TRBJ2-3, with D maybe TRBD1 (6 bases). Looked up from germline, CDR1 is SEHNR and CDR2 is FQNEAQ (reference sequence). The ends were cut back, 5 bases at V and 6 bases at J, with 9 bases in the middle. The CDR3 is made up of 12 amino acids. The CDR3 coding sequence is TGTGCCAGCAGCGCAAGGGGGGATACGCAGTATTTT. Protein: CASSARGDTQYF.

This clonotype was seen repeatedly, ten times or more. V usage is TRBV20-1 and J usage is TRBJ2-1, with D possibly matching TRBD2 (5 bases). Trimming stripped 0 bases from V and 5 bases from J, with 14 bases between. The CDR3 is 15 residues long. Germline CDR1 DFQATT, CDR2 SNEGSKA (reference sequence). In nucleotides, the CDR3 is TGCAGTGCTAGAGATCCCCAGCGGAAGGACAATGAGCAGTTCTTC. It translates to CSARDPQRKDNEQFF.

The V and J genes are TRBV6-2 or TRBV6-3 and TRBJ2-2; D is unresolved. This CDR3 is 15 amino acids long. Per germline, CDR1 MNHEY and CDR2 SVGEGT. Trimming removed 6 bases from V and 3 bases from J, with 14 bases in between. This CDR3 reads CASRPYTFDTGELFF. The CDR3 region has the DNA TGTGCCAGCAGGCCCTACACCTTTGACACCGGGGAGCTGTTTTTT.

CDR3 nucleotide sequence: TGCAGCGTACCGGGACACACTACCTACGAGCAGTACTTC. Its protein is CSVPGHTTYEQYF. The V gene is TRBV29-1, the J gene TRBJ2-7; the D gene is possibly TRBD1 (6 bases). CDR3 length: 13 amino acids. Looked up from germline, CDR1 is SQVTM and CDR2 is ANQGSEA. Deletions cut 6 bases from V and 2 bases from J, with 14 bases between.

Worth noting for this clonotype: Possible read error: a much larger clone is one base away. V is TRBV27 and J is TRBJ2-1; perhaps TRBD2 as D (6 bases). The V end lost 4 bases, the J end lost 12 bases, and 13 bases lay between the germline ends. CDR3 size: 12 residues. CDR1 and CDR2 (germline): MNHEY, SMNVEV (reference sequence). Written as DNA, the CDR3 is TGTGCCAGCAGTTCGTTAACGGGAGCGCAGTTCTTC. Translating it yields CASSSLTGAQFF.

Many counts were recorded for this clonotype. The chain carries TRBV3-1 and TRBJ2-7; D remains unclear. Per the germline V gene, CDR1 is LGHDT and CDR2 is YNNKEL (reference sequence). CDR3 length equals 12 residues. Between the trimmed V and J ends, which lost 4 bases and 6 bases, there was a span of 10 bases. The CDR3 nucleotides are TGTGCCAGCAGCCGCCTTTCGACCGAGCAGTACTTC. It codes for CASSRLSTEQYF.

The chain has TRBV5-1 and TRBJ2-7, with D unclear. This CDR3 is 13 amino acids long. Germline loops: CDR1 SGHRS, CDR2 YFSETQ. Trimming left V 4 bases short and J 0 bases short, with 8 bases between. The CDR3 protein is CASSVPSSYEQYF. CDR3 DNA: TGCGCCAGCAGCGTCCCGAGCTCCTACGAGCAGTACTTC.

The rearrangement joins TRBV14 to TRBJ2-3; no clear D. CDR3 length equals 15 residues. The germline V gene encodes CDR1 SGHDN and CDR2 FVKESK. Between the trimmed V and J ends, which lost 3 bases and 0 bases, there was a span of 10 bases. The CDR3 nucleotides read TGTGCCAGCAGCCATCTAGTGGGGAGCACAGATACGCAGTATTTT. As protein: CASSHLVGSTDTQYF.

The chain recombines TRBV19 with TRBJ2-7; possibly TRBD1 for D (6 bases). The CDR3 contains 15 residues. In germline, CDR1 is LNHDA, CDR2 SQIVND (reference sequence). Deletions cut 6 bases from V and 0 bases from J, with 15 bases between. The CDR3 bases are TGTGCCAGTAGCGGACAGTCTCATAGCTCCTACGAGCAGTACTTC. As protein: CASSGQSHSSYEQYF.